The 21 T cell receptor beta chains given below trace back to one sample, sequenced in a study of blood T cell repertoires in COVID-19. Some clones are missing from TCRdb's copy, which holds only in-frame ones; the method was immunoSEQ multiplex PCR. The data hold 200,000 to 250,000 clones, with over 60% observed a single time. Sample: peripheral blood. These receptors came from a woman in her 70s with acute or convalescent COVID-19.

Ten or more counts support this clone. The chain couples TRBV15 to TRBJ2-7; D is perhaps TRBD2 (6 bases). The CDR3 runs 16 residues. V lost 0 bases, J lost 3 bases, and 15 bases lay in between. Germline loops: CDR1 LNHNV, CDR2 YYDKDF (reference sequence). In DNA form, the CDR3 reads TGTGCCACCAGCAGAGATAGTAGGGACTGGGGCTACGAGCAGTACTTC. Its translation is CATSRDSRDWGYEQYF.

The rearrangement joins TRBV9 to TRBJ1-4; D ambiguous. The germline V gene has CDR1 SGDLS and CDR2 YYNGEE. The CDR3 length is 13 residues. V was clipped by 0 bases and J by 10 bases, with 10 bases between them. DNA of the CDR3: TGTGCCAGCAGCGTAGTCAATGCCGGAAAACTGTTTTTT. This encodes CASSVVNAGKLFF.

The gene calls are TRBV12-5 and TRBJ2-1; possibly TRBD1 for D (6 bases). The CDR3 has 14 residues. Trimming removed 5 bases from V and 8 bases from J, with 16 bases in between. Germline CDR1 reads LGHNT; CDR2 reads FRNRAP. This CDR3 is CASGVDSSTDEQFF. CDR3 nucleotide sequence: TGTGCTAGTGGTGTGGACAGTTCAACGGATGAGCAGTTCTTC.

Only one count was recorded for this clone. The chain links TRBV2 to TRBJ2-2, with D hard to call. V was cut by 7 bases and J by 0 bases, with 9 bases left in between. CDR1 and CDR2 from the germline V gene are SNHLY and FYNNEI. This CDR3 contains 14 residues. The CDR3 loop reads CASNVLSNTGELFF. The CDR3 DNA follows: TGTGCCAGCAACGTACTTTCGAACACCGGGGAGCTGTTTTTT. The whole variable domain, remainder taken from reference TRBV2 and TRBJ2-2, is EPEVTQTPSHQVTQMGQEVILRCVPISNHLYFYWYRQILGQKVEFLVSFYNNEISEKSEIFDDQFSVERPDGSNFTLKIRSTKLEDSAMYFCASNVLSNTGELFFGEGSRLTVL.

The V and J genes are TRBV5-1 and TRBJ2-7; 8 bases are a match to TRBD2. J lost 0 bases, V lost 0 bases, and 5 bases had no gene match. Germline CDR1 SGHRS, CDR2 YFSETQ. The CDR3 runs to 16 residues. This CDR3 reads CASSLGRAGVSYEQYF. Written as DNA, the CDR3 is TGCGCCAGCAGCTTGGGTAGAGCGGGAGTCTCCTACGAGCAGTACTTC. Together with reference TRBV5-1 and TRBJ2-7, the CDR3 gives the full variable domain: KAGVTQTPRYLIKTRGQQVTLSCSPISGHRSVSWYQQTPGQGLQFLFEYFSETQRNKGNFPGRFSGRQFSNSRSEMNVSTLELGDSALYLCASSLGRAGVSYEQYFGPGTRLTVT.

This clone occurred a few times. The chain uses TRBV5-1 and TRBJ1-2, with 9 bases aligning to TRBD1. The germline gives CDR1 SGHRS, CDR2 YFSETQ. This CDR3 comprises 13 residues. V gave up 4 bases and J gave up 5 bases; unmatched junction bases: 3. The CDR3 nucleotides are TGCGCCAGCAGCACAGGGGGCTCATATGGCTACACCTTC. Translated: CASSTGGSYGYTF.

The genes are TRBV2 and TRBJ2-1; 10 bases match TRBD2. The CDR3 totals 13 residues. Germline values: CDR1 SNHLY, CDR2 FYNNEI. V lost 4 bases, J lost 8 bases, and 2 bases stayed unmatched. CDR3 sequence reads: CASSAGTSDEQFF. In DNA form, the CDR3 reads TGTGCCAGCAGTGCAGGGACTAGCGATGAGCAGTTCTTC.

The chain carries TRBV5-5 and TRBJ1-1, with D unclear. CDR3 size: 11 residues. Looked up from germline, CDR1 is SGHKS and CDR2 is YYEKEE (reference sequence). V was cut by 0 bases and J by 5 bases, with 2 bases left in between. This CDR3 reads CASSLATEAFF. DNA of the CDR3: TGTGCCAGCAGCTTGGCTACTGAAGCTTTCTTT.

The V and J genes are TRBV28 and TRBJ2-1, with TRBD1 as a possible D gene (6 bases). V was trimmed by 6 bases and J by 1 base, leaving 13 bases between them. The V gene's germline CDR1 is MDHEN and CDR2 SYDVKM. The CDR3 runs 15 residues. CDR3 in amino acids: CASSTLRGSYNEQFF. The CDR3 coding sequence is TGTGCCAGCAGCACCCTCAGGGGATCCTACAATGAGCAGTTCTTC.

CDR3 protein: CATRFSSGNTIYF. Here the CDR3 DNA reads TGTGCCACCCGGTTTAGCTCTGGAAACACCATATATTTT. The rearrangement joins TRBV5-8 to TRBJ1-3; unclear D gene. Germline lookup yields CDR1 SGHTS and CDR2 YDEGEE. Between the trimmed V and J ends, which lost 9 bases and 0 bases, there was a span of 10 bases. The CDR3 length is 13 residues.

The DNA of the CDR3 is TGTGCCAGCAGTTACTTCGCGGGAGGGCCCTACGAGCAGTACTTC. Protein sequence: CASSYFAGGPYEQYF. The rearrangement joins TRBV6-6 to TRBJ2-7; 9 bases are a match to TRBD2. The V gene end was trimmed by 1 base and the J gene end by 2 bases; junction bases not matched to a gene: 3. This CDR3 spans 15 amino acids. CDR1 is MNHNY, CDR2 SVGAGI, per germline (reference sequence).

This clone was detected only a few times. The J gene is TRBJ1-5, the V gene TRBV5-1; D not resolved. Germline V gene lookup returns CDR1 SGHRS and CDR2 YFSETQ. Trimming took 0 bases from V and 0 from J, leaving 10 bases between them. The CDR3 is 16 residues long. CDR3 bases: TGCGCCAGCAGCTTGGGGCCAAGTTATAGCAATCAGCCCCAGCATTTT. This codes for CASSLGPSYSNQPQHF.

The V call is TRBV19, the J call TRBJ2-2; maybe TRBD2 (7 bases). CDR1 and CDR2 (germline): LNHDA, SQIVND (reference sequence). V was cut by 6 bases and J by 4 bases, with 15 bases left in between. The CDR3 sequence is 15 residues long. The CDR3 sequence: CASSLGGASTGELFF. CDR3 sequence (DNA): TGTGCCAGTAGCCTAGGGGGGGCGTCCACCGGGGAGCTGTTTTTT. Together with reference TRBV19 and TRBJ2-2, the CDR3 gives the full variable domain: DGGITQSPKYLFRKEGQNVTLSCEQNLNHDAMYWYRQDPGQGLRLIYYSQIVNDFQKGDIAEGYSVSREKKESFPLTVTSAQKNPTAFYLCASSLGGASTGELFFGEGSRLTVL.

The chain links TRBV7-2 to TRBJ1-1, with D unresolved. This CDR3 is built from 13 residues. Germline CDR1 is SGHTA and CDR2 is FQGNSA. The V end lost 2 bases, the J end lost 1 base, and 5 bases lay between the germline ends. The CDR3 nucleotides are TGTGCCAGCAGCTTACAGGAGAACACTGAAGCTTTCTTT. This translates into CASSLQENTEAFF.

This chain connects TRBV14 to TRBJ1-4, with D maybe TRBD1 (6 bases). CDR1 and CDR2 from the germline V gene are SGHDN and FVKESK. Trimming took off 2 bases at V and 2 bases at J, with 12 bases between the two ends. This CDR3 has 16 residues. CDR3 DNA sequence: TGTGCCAGCAGCCAACTCCGGGGGGGCACTAATGAAAAACTGTTTTTT. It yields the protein CASSQLRGGTNEKLFF.

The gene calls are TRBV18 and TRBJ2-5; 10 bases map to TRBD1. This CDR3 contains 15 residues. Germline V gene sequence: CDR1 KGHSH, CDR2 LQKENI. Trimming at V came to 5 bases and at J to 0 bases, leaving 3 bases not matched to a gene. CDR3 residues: CASSEGQGYQETQYF. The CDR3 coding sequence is TGTGCCAGCTCAGAGGGACAGGGGTACCAAGAGACCCAGTACTTC.

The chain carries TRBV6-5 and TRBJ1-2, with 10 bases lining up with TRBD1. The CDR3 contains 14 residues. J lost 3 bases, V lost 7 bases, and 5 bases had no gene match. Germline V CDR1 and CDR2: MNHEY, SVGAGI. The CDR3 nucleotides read TGTGCCAGCACCCGGACAGGGGGGGACTATGGCTACACCTTC. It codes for CASTRTGGDYGYTF.

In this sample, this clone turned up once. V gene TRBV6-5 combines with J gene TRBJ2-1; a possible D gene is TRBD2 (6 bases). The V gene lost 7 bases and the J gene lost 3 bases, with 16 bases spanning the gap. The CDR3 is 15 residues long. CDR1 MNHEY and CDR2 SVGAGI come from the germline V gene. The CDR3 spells CASTQRERVYNEQFF. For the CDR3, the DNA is TGTGCCAGCACTCAAAGGGAGCGGGTCTACAATGAGCAGTTCTTC.

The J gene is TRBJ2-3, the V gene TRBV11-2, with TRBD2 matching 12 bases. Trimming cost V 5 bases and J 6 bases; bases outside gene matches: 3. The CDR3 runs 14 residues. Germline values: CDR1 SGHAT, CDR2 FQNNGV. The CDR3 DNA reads TGTGCCAGCAGCAGACTAGCGGGAGCGGATACGCAGTATTTT. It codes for CASSRLAGADTQYF.

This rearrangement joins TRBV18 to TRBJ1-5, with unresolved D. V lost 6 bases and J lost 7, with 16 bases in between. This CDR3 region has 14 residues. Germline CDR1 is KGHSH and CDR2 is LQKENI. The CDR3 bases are TGTGCCAGCTCCCCCGGGAGACAAGGACAGCCCCAGCATTTT. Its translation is CASSPGRQGQPQHF.

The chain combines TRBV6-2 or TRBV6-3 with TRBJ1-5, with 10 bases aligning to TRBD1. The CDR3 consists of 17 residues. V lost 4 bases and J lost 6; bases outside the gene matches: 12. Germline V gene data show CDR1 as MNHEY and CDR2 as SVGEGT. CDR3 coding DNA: TGTGCCAGCAGTTCCGGGACAGGGGTAGGATATTTTCAGCCCCAGCATTTT. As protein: CASSSGTGVGYFQPQHF.